This TCR beta chain was documented in a study of blood T cells in healthy people across ages (dated by TCRdb to about 2015). Study-level background: Template switching captured roughly one uniquely barcoded TCR beta cDNA molecule per two T cells in model experiments. To avoid experimental bias, donors of different ages were distributed randomly across sequencing lanes. Two additional independent replicas of 1 million unique cDNA reads from the same blood draw were analyzed for two donors (one aged 18 to 30 and one aged 80 or older). Donors were grouped into four age groups: young (average approximately 15 years), middle-aged (less than 40), aged (around 56) and long-lived (approximately 78). Age-related changes in TCR beta repertoire diversity were measured in the study by deep sequencing normalized with unique cDNA molecular identifiers.

Note on this clonotype: The specificity of this receptor is unknown. The input lacks base qualities; no much larger clone sits a single base away.

The protocol used for the library was 5' RACE. TCRdb lists the instrument as Illumina HiSeq 2500. A second PCR of about 7 to 12 cycles was run with a J-beta primer mix and a sample-barcoded 5' primer. A unique molecular identifier was introduced onto each TCR beta cDNA molecule by a template-switch 5' adaptor carrying 12 random nucleotides. At least 2.5 million CDR3-containing paired-end reads were obtained from each sample. First-strand cDNA was synthesized from all RNA with the Mint cDNA synthesis kit, primed by a TRBC-specific oligonucleotide. Following uracil-DNA glycosylase treatment, all cDNA underwent a first 18-cycle PCR with the universal primers M1SS and BC2_uni_R. Under the source paper's analysis protocol: Each sample was normalized by randomly selecting 1 million high-quality reads, each carrying a distinct molecular identifier. Reads sharing molecular identifiers were discarded rather than binned into consensus sequences. MiTCR, run with a Q25 quality threshold and the strictest error-elimination algorithm, handled CDR3 identification, clonotype clustering and error correction. Lower-bound total TCR beta diversity was estimated with a nonparametric unseen species model using Euler transformation. The public reads were reanalyzed by TCRdb: fastp trimming at Q25, MiXCR alignment, in-frame beta chains only. Identical CDR3 proteins give one entry, which carries the most common genes and DNA. What appears here as the V and J calls and clone size reflects TCRdb's work, not the paper's. The sample table holds roughly 930,000 distinct CDR3 sequences, of which 40% to 60% were seen once. The leading ten clones occupy roughly an eighth of the sample.

Donors were roughly 40 systemically healthy Caucasian individuals from Russia aged roughly 6 to 90 years. Roughly 10 milliliters of peripheral blood were collected from each donor into EDTA-treated Vacutainer tubes. Ficoll-Paque density-gradient centrifugation was used to isolate PBMCs, with at least 6 million per sample. Trizol reagent was used to extract total RNA from the PBMCs, yielding at least 6 micrograms per sample. The percentages of naive CD45RAhigh/CD27high T cells were determined by flow cytometry on a PBMC aliquot from every donor. Broader findings and caveats from the paper: As age increased, observed TCR beta diversity per million T cells dropped in a roughly linear way, and a significant reduction was already evident by age 40. Compared with the aged group, more naive CD4+ T cells, fewer expanded clones and increased TCR diversity were shown by the long-lived group, suggesting age selection. Since profiling was done on bulk unsorted PBMCs, naive and antigen-experienced compartments could not be conclusively compared. Observed TCR beta diversity correlated strongly with the percentage of naive T cells measured by flow cytometry. Donor CMV infection status was unknown, potentially confounding age-related changes in expanded clonotypes. Estimates of total diversity based on one million sequenced T cells were considered lower bounds and underestimates.

The germline V gene supplies CDR1 MNHEY and CDR2 SVGAGI. Taken from cysteine to phenylalanine, the CDR3 has 14 residues. Only CDR3 DNA is held: 42 bases, read in frame from base 1. V drops 5 bases and J drops 9 bases, leaving 17 bases in between. Specimen: blood. Here the chain combines TRBV6-5 and TRBJ2-1; the D gene is perhaps TRBD2, from 7 matching bases. The origin of this receptor is a man aged 25 to 40 in good health. The nucleotide sequence reads as follows: TGTGCCAGCAGTGGGAGGGGGGCCCGAGGTGAGCAGTTCTTC. Translated, this is CASSGRGARGEQFF.